This T cell receptor (beta chain) is from a study of T-cell reconstitution after alpha-beta-depleted transplantation in children. The study, taken as a whole, reports: The origin of alpha-beta T cells about two months after transplant was reportedly several hundred expanded graft clones. Some patients' high day-60 TCRbeta diversity was traced to surviving recipient T cells and thymic progenitors. Diversity and T-cell counts at one year after transplant derived mostly from new T cells.

The J segment lost 5 bases and the V segment lost 6 bases, leaving 7 bases of the junction unmatched. This CDR3 is 13 amino acids long. Germline-derived CDR1 and CDR2 are ENHRY and SYGVKD. Unique molecular identifiers were used in preparing the TCRbeta library. TCRdb re-analysed the PCR reads in MiXCR, keeping a single row per CDR3 protein. The sample shows 600,000 to 700,000 distinct CDR3 sequences, around 13% of them seen only once. With respect to this clonotype: What it binds is unknown.

The TCR sequence derives from a girl aged 2 to 10 with congenital amegakaryocytic thrombocytopenia, due to receive a stem cell transplant. V and J are TRBV10-3 and TRBJ2-7; 7 bases match TRBD1. The sequences come from PBMCs, collected before TCRalphabeta/CD19-depleted stem cell transplant. The CDR3 loop reads CAISGTAPNEQYF. CDR3 nucleotide sequence: TGTGCCATCAGCGGGACAGCTCCGAACGAGCAGTACTTC.